A single sample gave rise to the 14 T cell receptor beta chains below, sequenced in a study of graft-versus-host responses after intestinal transplantation. Only in-frame clones appear in the TCRdb table, and some are missing; sequencing was by immunoSEQ multiplex PCR. The repertoire consists of about 88,000 clones, with 80% to 95% occurring once and the leading ten covering approximately 0.32%. These receptors' antigens are unknown. The starting material was unstimulated CD4+ T cells sorted from spleen or lymph node cells, obtained before transplant. These receptors were taken from a human donor who was the organ donor for an intestinal transplant.

This clone was observed a single time. This chain uses TRBV19 with TRBJ1-5; TRBD1 matches 9 bases. The CDR3 covers 14 residues. Germline assignment: CDR1 LNHDA and CDR2 SQIVND (reference sequence). V lost 11 bases to trimming and J lost 2 bases; unmatched junction nucleotides: 7. CDR3 DNA: TGTGCCGGGGGACAGGGTAATGGCAATCAGCCCCAGCATTTT. It codes for CAGGQGNGNQPQHF.

The chain recombines TRBV18 with TRBJ1-1; TRBD1 might be the D (5 bases). V was trimmed by 6 bases and J by 1 base, leaving 12 bases between them. The CDR3 has 14 amino acids. The germline CDR1 and CDR2 sequences are KGHSH and LQKENI. The DNA of the CDR3 is TGTGCCAGCTCCCGGCAGGGAAGGAACACTGAAGCTTTCTTT. This encodes CASSRQGRNTEAFF. Based on the CDR3 plus reference TRBV18 and TRBJ1-1, the full variable domain is NAGVMQNPRHLVRRRGQEARLRCSPMKGHSHVYWYRQLPEEGLKFMVYLQKENIIDESGMPKERFSAEFPKEGPSILRIQQVVRGDSAAYFCASSRQGRNTEAFFGQGTRLTVV.

The CDR3 region has the DNA TGTGCCATCTGGGCAGGTTTGAACACTGAAGCTTTCTTT. Its protein product is CAIWAGLNTEAFF. V usage is TRBV10-3 and J usage is TRBJ1-1; no definite D call. Deletions cut 8 bases from V and 0 bases from J, with 10 bases between. The V gene's germline CDR1 is ENHRY and CDR2 SYGVKD. This CDR3 contains 13 residues.

The chain's CDR3 is CASSSDSSNYGYTF. The CDR3 DNA is TGTGCCAGCAGCTCGGACAGTTCAAACTATGGCTACACCTTC. The V and J genes are TRBV5-5 and TRBJ1-2, with D possibly matching TRBD1 (6 bases). This CDR3 has 14 amino acids. The ends were cut back, 3 bases at V and 2 bases at J, with 11 bases in the middle. Per the germline V gene, CDR1 is SGHKS and CDR2 is YYEKEE (reference sequence).

As DNA, the CDR3 is TGTGCCAGCAGCTCAAGGACAGCTTACTCCTACGAGCAGTACTTC. Translating gives CASSSRTAYSYEQYF. The chain recombines TRBV5-5 with TRBJ2-7, with D maybe TRBD1 (6 bases). This CDR3 contains 15 residues. Germline CDR1 is SGHKS and CDR2 is YYEKEE (reference sequence). V lost 3 bases, J lost 0 bases, and 13 bases lay in between.

This chain connects TRBV5-1 to TRBJ1-1, with 9 bases fitting TRBD1. This CDR3 is built from 18 residues. Germline CDR1 is SGHRS and CDR2 is YFSETQ. Trimming removed 0 bases from V and 0 bases from J; junction bases left unmatched: 9. The CDR3 nucleotides read TGCGCCAGCAGCTTGGCTTCACAGGGGGCGCCGATGAACACTGAAGCTTTCTTT. Its translation: CASSLASQGAPMNTEAFF. The whole variable domain, remainder taken from reference TRBV5-1 and TRBJ1-1, is KAGVTQTPRYLIKTRGQQVTLSCSPISGHRSVSWYQQTPGQGLQFLFEYFSETQRNKGNFPGRFSGRQFSNSRSEMNVSTLELGDSALYLCASSLASQGAPMNTEAFFGQGTRLTVV.

Only one count was recorded for this clone. The chain is built from TRBV7-2 and TRBJ2-5; D perhaps matches TRBD2 (5 bases). V lost 5 bases and J 5 bases, leaving 9 bases between the germline ends. CDR1 SGHTA and CDR2 FQGNSA come from the germline V gene. The CDR3 is made up of 12 amino acids. CDR3 sequence reads: CASSRGWETQYF. The CDR3 DNA reads TGTGCCAGCAGCCGCGGGTGGGAGACCCAGTACTTC.

The V gene is TRBV7-9, the J gene TRBJ2-5, with a weak D call TRBD2 (7 bases). The J call is doubtful: the DNA matches TRBJ2-7 better. In germline, CDR1 is SEHNR, CDR2 FQNEAQ (reference sequence). The CDR3 consists of 13 residues. CDR3 DNA sequence: TGTGCCAGCAGCACAAGGGGGGGCTACGAGCAGTACTTC. Encoded protein: CASSTRGGYEQYF.

The chain is built from TRBV15 and TRBJ1-1; D uncertain. The CDR3 loop spans 18 amino acids. Per the germline V gene, CDR1 is LNHNV and CDR2 is YYDKDF (reference sequence). V dropped 0 bases and J dropped 7 bases, with 24 bases sitting between them. For the CDR3, the DNA is TGTGCCACCAGCAGAGAAGAAGGTGCGCGGGCCGAAGGTATTGAAGCTTTCTTT. Its translation: CATSREEGARAEGIEAFF.

This chain links TRBV11-3 with TRBJ2-7, with TRBD2 as a possible D gene (5 bases). From germline, CDR1 is SGHNT and CDR2 YENEEA. The V and J ends lost 5 bases and 3 bases respectively, with 11 bases between them. CDR3 length: 13 amino acids. CDR3 loop: CASSPEGFYEQYF. CDR3 DNA sequence: TGTGCCAGCAGCCCAGAGGGCTTCTACGAGCAGTACTTC.

This clone was seen once. The chain couples TRBV15 to TRBJ1-6; D gene unclear. Looked up from germline, CDR1 is LNHNV and CDR2 is YYDKDF (reference sequence). The CDR3 runs 18 residues. Trimming shortened V by 0 bases and J by 8 bases, and 20 bases separated the two germline ends. CDR3 in DNA: TGTGCCACCAGCAGAGATTTTTCCAGAACTCGCCGGGATTCACCCCTCCACTTT. Amino acid sequence: CATSRDFSRTRRDSPLHF. The full variable domain, completed using reference TRBV15 and TRBJ1-6, is DAMVIQNPRYQVTQFGKPVTLSCSQTLNHNVMYWYQQKSSQAPKLLFHYYDKDFNNEADTPDNFQSRRPNTSFCFLDIRSPGLGDTAMYLCATSRDFSRTRRDSPLHFGNGTRLTVT.

The chain recombines TRBV19 with TRBJ2-2; D possibly corresponds to TRBD1 (9 bases). The V and J ends lost 7 bases and 6 bases respectively, with 24 bases between them. Germline CDR1 is LNHDA and CDR2 is SQIVND (reference sequence). This CDR3 comprises 17 residues. In DNA, the CDR3 is TGTGCCAGTACGGGGGGGCGACCGGACAGGGGAGCCGGGGAGCTGTTTTTT. This gives the protein CASTGGRPDRGAGELFF.

The chain recombines TRBV7-9 with TRBJ1-4; 7 bases match TRBD1. The CDR3 is 16 residues long. V shed 6 bases and J 0 bases; nucleotides not matched to a gene: 7. CDR1 and CDR2 (germline): SEHNR, FQNEAQ (reference sequence). CDR3 amino acids: CASRRTGQTTNEKLFF. The CDR3 nucleotides read TGTGCCAGCAGGCGGACAGGCCAAACAACTAATGAAAAACTGTTTTTT.

The genes are TRBV11-2 and TRBJ1-4; 10 positions match TRBD1. With 0 bases clipped from V and 3 bases from J, the junction kept 4 bases outside the gene matches. Germline CDR1 SGHAT, CDR2 FQNNGV. The CDR3 totals 17 residues. The CDR3 region has the DNA TGTGCCAGCAGCTTAGAGACAGGGGGCCTTGCTAATGAAAAACTGTTTTTT. The encoded protein is CASSLETGGLANEKLFF.